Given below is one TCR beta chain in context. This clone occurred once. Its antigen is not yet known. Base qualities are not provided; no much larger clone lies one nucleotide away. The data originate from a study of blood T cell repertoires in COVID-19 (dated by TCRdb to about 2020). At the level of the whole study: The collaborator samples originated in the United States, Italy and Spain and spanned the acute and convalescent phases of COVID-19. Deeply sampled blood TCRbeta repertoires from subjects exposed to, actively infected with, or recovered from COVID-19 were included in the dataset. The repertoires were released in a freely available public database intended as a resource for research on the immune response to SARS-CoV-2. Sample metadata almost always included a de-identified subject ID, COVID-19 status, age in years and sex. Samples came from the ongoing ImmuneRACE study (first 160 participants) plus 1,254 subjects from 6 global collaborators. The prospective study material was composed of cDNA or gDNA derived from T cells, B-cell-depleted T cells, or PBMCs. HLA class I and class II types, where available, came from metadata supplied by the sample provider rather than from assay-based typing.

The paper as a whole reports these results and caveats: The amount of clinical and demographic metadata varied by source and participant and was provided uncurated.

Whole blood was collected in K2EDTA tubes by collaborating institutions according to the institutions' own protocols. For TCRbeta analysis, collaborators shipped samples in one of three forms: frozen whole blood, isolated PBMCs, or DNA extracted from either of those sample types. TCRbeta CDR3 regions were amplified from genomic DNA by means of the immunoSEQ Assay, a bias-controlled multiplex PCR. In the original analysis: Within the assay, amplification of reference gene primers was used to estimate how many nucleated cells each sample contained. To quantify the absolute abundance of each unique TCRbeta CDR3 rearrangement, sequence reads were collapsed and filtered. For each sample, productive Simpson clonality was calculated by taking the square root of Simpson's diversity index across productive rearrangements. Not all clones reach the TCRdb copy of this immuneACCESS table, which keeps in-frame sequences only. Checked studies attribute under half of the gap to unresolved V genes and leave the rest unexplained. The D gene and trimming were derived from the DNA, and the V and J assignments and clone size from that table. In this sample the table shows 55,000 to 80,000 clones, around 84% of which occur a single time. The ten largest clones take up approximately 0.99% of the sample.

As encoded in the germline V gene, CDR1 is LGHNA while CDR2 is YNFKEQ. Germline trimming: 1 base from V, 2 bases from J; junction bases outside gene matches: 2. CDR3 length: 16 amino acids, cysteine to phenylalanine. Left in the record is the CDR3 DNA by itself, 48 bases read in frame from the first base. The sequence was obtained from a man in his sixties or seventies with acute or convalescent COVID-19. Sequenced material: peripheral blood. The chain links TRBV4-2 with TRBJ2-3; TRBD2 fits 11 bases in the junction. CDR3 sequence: CASSQGLAGLTDTQYF. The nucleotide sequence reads TGTGCCAGCAGCCAAGGACTAGCGGGACTCACAGATACGCAGTATTTT.